This T cell receptor beta chain was found in a study of T cells in Graves' hyperthyroidism and ophthalmopathy. Study results and caveats: Appearing also in blood were most of the thyroid clonotypes expanded above 0.001.

The germline CDR1 and CDR2 sequences are KGHDR and SFDVKD. This CDR3 has 16 amino acids. Losses at the gene ends were 3 bases for V and 13 bases for J; bases not matched to a gene: 8. Amplified regions were TCR beta CDR3 sequences from RNA transcripts. Primed by the HTBI set, a first-round RT-PCR was run on the TCR CDR3. TCRdb independently ran MiXCR on the multiplex PCR reads; one entry per CDR3 protein. The sample carries more than 500,000 distinct CDR3 sequences, 15% to 20% recorded once. To note about this clonotype: Its matching antigen is unknown.

This rearrangement joins TRBV24-1 to TRBJ2-2, with TRBD2 matching 15 bases. Sequenced input: blood. This TCR came from a woman in her thirties with Graves' ophthalmopathy. DNA for the CDR3: TGTGCCACCAGTGATACCGGACTAGCGGGGGGGGCCCCGCTGTTTTTT. Protein sequence: CATSDTGLAGGAPLFF.